These 17 T cell receptor beta chains share one sample of origin, sequenced in a study of STAT5B mutations in CD4+ large granular lymphocyte leukemia. The protocol was immunoSEQ multiplex PCR, while the TCRdb copy is restricted to in-frame clones and leaves out a portion. The sample lists some 20,000 clones; about 79% were seen once. Source material: CD4+ T cells from blood buffy coats. Receptors were obtained from a human donor in good health.

V is TRBV11-1 and J is TRBJ2-1; a weak D match, TRBD1 (6 bases). The CDR3 sequence is 17 residues long. Trimming removed 4 bases at V and 0 bases at J, with 16 bases between. Germline V lookup: CDR1 SGHAT, CDR2 FQDESV (reference sequence). The CDR3 DNA is TGTGCCAGCAGCTCACACGGACAGACGAGCTCCTACAATGAGCAGTTCTTC. As protein: CASSSHGQTSSYNEQFF.

V usage is TRBV7-9 and J usage is TRBJ2-6; a possible D gene is TRBD2 (6 bases). Per germline, CDR1 SEHNR and CDR2 FQNEAQ (reference sequence). The V end lost 4 bases, the J end lost 3 bases, and 13 bases lay between the germline ends. The CDR3 covers 16 residues. CDR3 sequence (DNA): TGTGCCAGCAGCTCGCTGGGGGGACGTGGGGCCAACGTCCTGACTTTC. Translating it yields CASSSLGGRGANVLTF.

The chain carries TRBV27 and TRBJ1-1; a weak D match, TRBD1 (5 bases). V lost 3 bases, J lost 3 bases, and 20 bases lay in between. The CDR3 has 17 amino acids. Germline V gene sequence: CDR1 MNHEY, CDR2 SMNVEV (reference sequence). CDR3 region: CASSFSPVLGGDTEAFF. DNA of the CDR3: TGTGCCAGCAGTTTCTCCCCGGTACTTGGGGGGGACACTGAAGCTTTCTTT.

This clone appeared a single time. The rearrangement joins TRBV28 to TRBJ1-5; D gene uncertain. Per the germline V gene, CDR1 is MDHEN and CDR2 is SYDVKM. With 2 bases removed from V and 0 bases from J, the gap between germline ends came to 8 bases. The CDR3 contains 15 residues. The CDR3 loop is CASSLRISSNQPQHF. Here the CDR3 DNA reads TGTGCCAGCAGTTTAAGAATCTCTAGCAATCAGCCCCAGCATTTT.

The CDR3, as DNA: TGTGCCAGCAGCTTAATAAGCGCCTCCTACGAGCAGTACTTC. Amino acid sequence: CASSLISASYEQYF. The rearrangement links TRBV11-2 to TRBJ2-7, with unresolved D. The CDR3 length is 14 residues. The germline gives CDR1 SGHAT, CDR2 FQNNGV. The germline V and J ends were trimmed by 2 bases and 0 bases, with 8 bases remaining between them.

A note on this clone: In this CDR3 the conserved last residue, phenylalanine or tryptophan, is missing, so a read error is likely. The V gene is TRBV5-6, the J gene TRBJ1-1; 11 nucleotides match TRBD1. V was pared by 3 bases and J by 1 base, with 5 bases of the junction left unmatched. Germline assignment: CDR1 SGHDT and CDR2 YYEEEE. This CDR3 spans 16 amino acids. CDR3 sequence reads: CASSSPGTGGNTEAFS. CDR3 in DNA: TGTGCCAGCAGCTCCCCCGGGACAGGGGGGAACACTGAAGCTTTCTCT.

This chain links TRBV30 with TRBJ2-3, with 9 bases identical to TRBD1. Trimming cost V 3 bases and J 3 bases; bases outside gene matches: 7. In germline, CDR1 is GTSNPN, CDR2 SVGIG (reference sequence). There are 15 residues in the CDR3. The CDR3: CAWSGQGSRTDTQYF. The CDR3 coding sequence is TGTGCCTGGAGCGGACAGGGGTCACGGACAGATACGCAGTATTTT.

This chain connects TRBV5-1 to TRBJ1-1; D remains ambiguous. Germline V gene lookup returns CDR1 SGHRS and CDR2 YFSETQ. The CDR3 loop spans 15 amino acids. Trimming stripped 0 bases from V and 0 bases from J, with 9 bases between. The CDR3 bases are TGCGCCAGCAGCTTGGCCATGGGTTTGAACACTGAAGCTTTCTTT. Translating gives CASSLAMGLNTEAFF.

The gene calls are TRBV27 and TRBJ1-6; D perhaps matches TRBD1 (5 bases). Per germline, CDR1 MNHEY and CDR2 SMNVEV (reference sequence). This CDR3 contains 15 residues. The V gene lost 6 bases and the J gene lost 5 bases, with 14 bases spanning the gap. The CDR3 sequence is CASRLGTSDNSPLHF. CDR3 DNA sequence: TGTGCCAGCAGGCTTGGGACTTCAGATAATTCACCCCTCCACTTT.

The V gene is TRBV5-1, the J gene TRBJ1-1; 7 bases fit TRBD1. Germline values: CDR1 SGHRS, CDR2 YFSETQ. Unmatched junction bases numbered 8, after V lost 4 bases and J lost 5 bases. This CDR3 region has 14 residues. The CDR3 DNA sequence: TGCGCCAGCAGCATTTTCAACAGGGGTACTGAAGCTTTCTTT. Its translation: CASSIFNRGTEAFF.

V gene TRBV5-4 combines with J gene TRBJ2-1, with 8 bases lining up with TRBD2. V was pared by 6 bases and J by 7 bases, with 15 bases of the junction left unmatched. The CDR3 sequence is 16 residues long. Germline loops: CDR1 SGHNT, CDR2 YYREEE (reference sequence). The CDR3, as DNA: TGTGCCAGCACCATAGCGGGGAAACCAACCTGGAATGAGCAGTTCTTC. Translated: CASTIAGKPTWNEQFF.

The rearrangement uses TRBV13 and TRBJ2-3; no firm D call. The CDR3 runs to 16 residues. Germline CDR1 PRHDT, CDR2 FYEKMQ (reference sequence). The V end lost 0 bases, the J end lost 1 base, and 11 bases lay between the germline ends. CDR3 nucleotides: TGTGCCAGCAGCTTAGGGGCTTGGGGTCGCACAGATACGCAGTATTTT. Residues: CASSLGAWGRTDTQYF. The whole variable domain, remainder taken from reference TRBV13 and TRBJ2-3, is AAGVIQSPRHLIKEKRETATLKCYPIPRHDTVYWYQQGPGQDPQFLISFYEKMQSDKGSIPDRFSAQQFSDYHSELNMSSLELGDSALYFCASSLGAWGRTDTQYFGPGTRLTVL.

The rearrangement uses TRBV28 and TRBJ1-1, with 7 bases matching TRBD1. The CDR3 covers 11 residues. The germline gives CDR1 MDHEN, CDR2 SYDVKM. J lost 11 bases, V lost 5 bases, and 5 bases had no gene match. In DNA, the CDR3 is TGTGCCAGCAGTATTGGGACAGTCGCTTTCTTT. Protein sequence: CASSIGTVAFF. Full variable domain (remainder filled in from reference TRBV28 and TRBJ1-1): DVKVTQSSRYLVKRTGEKVFLECVQDMDHENMFWYRQDPGLGLRLIYFSYDVKMKEKGDIPEGYSVSREKKERFSLILESASTNQTSMYLCASSIGTVAFFGQGTRLTVV.

This rearrangement joins TRBV7-8 to TRBJ2-5; D might be TRBD2 (6 bases). The CDR3 loop spans 13 amino acids. V lost 5 bases and J lost 0, with 7 bases in between. CDR1 is SGHVS and CDR2 is FQNEAQ in the germline V gene. The CDR3 DNA follows: TGTGCCAGCAGCCGGGGGTACCAAGAGACCCAGTACTTC. Its protein is CASSRGYQETQYF. Combining the CDR3 with reference TRBV7-8 and TRBJ2-5 gives the whole variable domain GAGVSQSPRYKVAKRGQDVALRCDPISGHVSLFWYQQALGQGPEFLTYFQNEAQLDKSGLPSDRFFAERPEGSVSTLKIQRTQQEDSAVYLCASSRGYQETQYFGPGTRLLVL.

The rearrangement uses TRBV18 and TRBJ2-6; D gene uncertain. V gave up 3 bases and J gave up 1 base, with 13 bases separating them. Looked up from germline, CDR1 is KGHSH and CDR2 is LQKENI. This CDR3 is 17 amino acids long. As DNA, the CDR3 is TGTGCCAGCTCACCCAACGAGAGAATATCTGGGGCCAACGTCCTGACTTTC. Translated: CASSPNERISGANVLTF.

A few counts support this clone. The rearrangement joins TRBV7-9 to TRBJ2-7; 7 nucleotides agree with TRBD1. CDR3 size: 13 residues. The germline CDR1 and CDR2 sequences are SEHNR and FQNEAQ (reference sequence). V trimming: 6 bases; J trimming: 2 bases; junction bases outside the gene matches: 4. The CDR3 DNA reads as TGTGCCAGCAGACCAGGACAGGCCTACGAGCAGTACTTC. Amino acids: CASRPGQAYEQYF.

This clone was seen more than once but under ten times. The V gene is TRBV2, the J gene TRBJ2-1; no clear D gene. The CDR3 contains 14 residues. V lost 2 bases and J lost 10, with 15 bases in between. The germline CDR1 and CDR2 sequences are SNHLY and FYNNEI. The CDR3 sequence: CASSEYRGFREQFF. The CDR3 DNA reads TGTGCCAGCAGTGAATACCGTGGTTTTCGAGAGCAGTTCTTC. Full variable domain (outside the CDR3, taken from reference TRBV2 and TRBJ2-1): EPEVTQTPSHQVTQMGQEVILRCVPISNHLYFYWYRQILGQKVEFLVSFYNNEISEKSEIFDDQFSVERPDGSNFTLKIRSTKLEDSAMYFCASSEYRGFREQFFGPGTRLTVL.